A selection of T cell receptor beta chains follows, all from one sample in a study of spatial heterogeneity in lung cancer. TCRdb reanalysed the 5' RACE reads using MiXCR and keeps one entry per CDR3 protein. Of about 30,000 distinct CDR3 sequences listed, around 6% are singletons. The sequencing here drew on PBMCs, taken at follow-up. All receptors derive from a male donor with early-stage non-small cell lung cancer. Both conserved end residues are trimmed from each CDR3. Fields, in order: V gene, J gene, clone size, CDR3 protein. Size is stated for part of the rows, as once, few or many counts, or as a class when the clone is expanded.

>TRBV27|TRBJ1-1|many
ASSLKRDTEAF
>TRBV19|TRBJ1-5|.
ASSIVFGRGNQPQH
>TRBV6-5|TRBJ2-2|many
ASSTSTGGYTGELF
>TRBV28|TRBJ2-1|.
ASSYPPGGLAESSYNEQF
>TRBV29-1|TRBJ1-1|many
SVPPGQTNTEAF
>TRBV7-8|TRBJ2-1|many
ASSLSGGPGFEQF
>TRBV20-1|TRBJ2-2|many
SARPEGLTGELF
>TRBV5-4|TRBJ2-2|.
ASSWENTGELF
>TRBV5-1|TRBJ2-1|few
ASSLELAGYNEQF
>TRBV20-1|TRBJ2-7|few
SADDRDMSSYEQY
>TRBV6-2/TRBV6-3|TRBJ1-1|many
ASSRTGAGLTEAF
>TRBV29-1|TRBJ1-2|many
SVEIFGTSGYT